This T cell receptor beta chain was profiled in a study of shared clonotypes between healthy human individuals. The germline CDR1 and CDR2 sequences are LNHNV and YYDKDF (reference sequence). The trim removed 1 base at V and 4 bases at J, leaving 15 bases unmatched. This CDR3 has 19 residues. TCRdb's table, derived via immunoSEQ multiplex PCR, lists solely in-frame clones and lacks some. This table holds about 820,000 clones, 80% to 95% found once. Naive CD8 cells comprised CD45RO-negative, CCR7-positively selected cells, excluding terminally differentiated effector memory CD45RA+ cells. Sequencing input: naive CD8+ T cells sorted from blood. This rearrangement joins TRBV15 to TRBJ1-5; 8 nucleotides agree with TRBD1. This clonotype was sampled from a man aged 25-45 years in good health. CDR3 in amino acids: CATSRGPGGVGWPNQPQHF. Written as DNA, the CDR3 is TGTGCCACCAGCAGAGGTCCAGGGGGCGTAGGCTGGCCAAATCAGCCCCAGCATTTT.